The sequence of this TCR beta chain was determined in a study of CD8 T cells in Susac syndrome. This CDR3 has 14 residues. Germline CDR1 and CDR2: MNHEY and SVGAGI. Trimming stripped 2 bases from V and 2 bases from J, with 7 bases between. RNA in amounts of roughly 0.5 to 1 ug was reverse transcribed with random hexamers. Amplification of TCR beta CDR3 across 54 Vbeta and 13 Jbeta was performed with immunoSEQ multiplex PCR. Each CDR3 protein is one row after TCRdb ran MiXCR on the immunoSEQ multiplex PCR reads. The repertoire has about 400,000 distinct CDR3 sequences, 85% of them found once; the top ten carry about 0.12%. This clonotype has only a few counts. High-throughput TCR beta sequencing covered peripheral CD8+ and CD4+ T cells.

The sample was CD8+ T cells from PBMCs. The sequence derives from a human donor with multiple sclerosis. The chain carries TRBV6-5 and TRBJ1-5; weak D call: TRBD1 (5 bases). CDR3 region: CASSYGGGNQPQHF. The CDR3 DNA is TGTGCCAGCAGTTACGGGGGAGGCAATCAGCCCCAGCATTTT.